This TCR beta chain was identified in a study of OX40 agonist ivuxolimab in advanced cancers. On the study more broadly: While on treatment, patients had intravenous ivuxolimab at 0.01 to 10 mg/kg every 2 weeks. Averaging about 60 years in age, with a range of 23 to 79, the cohort was around 87% male. General study findings and limits: Averaging showed that CD8+ T cells had more expanded clones than CD4+ did.

This clone was picked up one time. Antigen unknown. Autoimmune disease history or systemic immunosuppression meant exclusion. The repertoire was sequenced with immunoSEQ multiplex PCR; TCRdb's copy has only in-frame clones and lacks some. Of roughly 100,000 clones detected, approximately 90% appear once; the ten largest clones hold around 0.48%. Per germline, CDR1 KGHSH and CDR2 LQKENI. The CDR3 totals 15 residues. V lost 3 bases and J 1 base, leaving 12 bases between the germline ends. The sample was CD4+ or CD8+ T cells sorted from blood, taken in a trial of the OX40 agonist ivuxolimab. The chain couples TRBV18 to TRBJ1-1, with D hard to call. The source is an adult with an advanced solid tumor such as melanoma, head and neck, liver or kidney cancer. CDR3 residues: CASSPFDGTNTEAFF. CDR3 sequence (DNA): TGTGCCAGCTCACCTTTCGACGGTACGAACACTGAAGCTTTCTTT.